The 10 T cell receptor beta chains below come from one sample, sequenced in a study of OX40 agonist ivuxolimab in advanced cancers. Assay used: immunoSEQ multiplex PCR; TCRdb lists only in-frame clones, some missing. There are about 69,000 clones in the sample; 60% to 85% occur only once, and 2% to 2.5% lies in the top ten. The source was CD4+ or CD8+ T cells sorted from blood, collected in a trial of the OX40 agonist ivuxolimab. The receptors shown here come from an adult with an advanced solid tumor such as melanoma, head and neck, liver or kidney cancer.

The rearrangement uses TRBV4-1 and TRBJ2-3, with 7 nucleotides matching TRBD1. The CDR3 length is 16 residues. Germline V gene data show CDR1 as MGHRA and CDR2 as YSYEKL. The V gene end was trimmed by 4 bases and the J gene end by 4 bases; junction bases not matched to a gene: 11. The CDR3 loop reads CASSPGQQGPADTQYF. CDR3 sequence (DNA): TGCGCCAGCAGCCCTGGCCAACAGGGGCCAGCAGATACGCAGTATTTT.

The chain recombines TRBV9 with TRBJ2-1; TRBD2 matches at 8 bases. Germline CDR1 reads SGDLS; CDR2 reads YYNGEE. The CDR3 spans 13 residues. Trimming took 3 bases from V and 12 from J; bases not matched to a gene: 8. Here the CDR3 DNA reads TGTGCCAGCAGCGAACCGGGACTAGACTTGCAGTTCTTC. This translates into CASSEPGLDLQFF. Full variable domain (missing parts from reference TRBV9 and TRBJ2-1): DSGVTQTPKHLITATGQRVTLRCSPRSGDLSVYWYQQSLDQGLQFLIQYYNGEERAKGNILERFSAQQFPDLHSELNLSSLELGDSALYFCASSEPGLDLQFFGPGTRLTVL.

The V gene is TRBV5-5, the J gene TRBJ1-2; tentative D call: TRBD1 (6 bases). The V gene lost 0 bases and the J gene lost 6 bases, with 12 bases spanning the gap. The CDR3 contains 14 residues. Germline CDR1 reads SGHKS; CDR2 reads YYEKEE (reference sequence). The CDR3 DNA reads as TGTGCCAGCAGCTTGGAGCAGGGGTATCATGGCTACACCTTC. Encoded protein: CASSLEQGYHGYTF.

The CDR3 sequence is CASSPPSGETQYF. In nucleotides, the CDR3 is TGTGCCAGCAGCCCCCCGAGCGGAGAGACCCAGTACTTC. The rearrangement links TRBV7-3 to TRBJ2-5; the D gene is possibly TRBD2 (5 bases). Germline loops: CDR1 SGHTA, CDR2 FQGTGA. CDR3 size: 13 residues. Trimming removed 5 bases from V and 4 bases from J, with 11 bases in between.

This clone was counted a few times. V and J are TRBV5-6 and TRBJ2-4; D not certain. Germline assignment: CDR1 SGHDT and CDR2 YYEEEE. Deletions cut 1 base from V and 3 bases from J, with 11 bases between. There are 15 residues in the CDR3. The CDR3 DNA reads as TGTGCCAGCAGCTTGCGCAGTACGGGCAAAAACATTCAGTACTTC. Protein product: CASSLRSTGKNIQYF.

The table lists this clone with a few counts. This chain joins TRBV5-4 and TRBJ1-1; D not resolved. V lost 0 bases and J 1 base, leaving 4 bases between the germline ends. Germline-derived CDR1 and CDR2 are SGHNT and YYREEE (reference sequence). The CDR3 sequence is 13 residues long. As DNA, the CDR3 is TGTGCCAGCAGCTTGGCCGGGAACACTGAAGCTTTCTTT. Translation: CASSLAGNTEAFF.

The chain carries TRBV6-6 and TRBJ2-2, with 10 nucleotides matching TRBD2. CDR1 and CDR2 from the germline V gene are MNHNY and SVGAGI (reference sequence). Trimming at V came to 7 bases and at J to 0 bases, leaving 5 bases not matched to a gene. The CDR3 sequence is 16 residues long. CDR3 amino acids: CASTLLAGTNTGELFF. CDR3 bases: TGTGCCAGCACCTTACTAGCGGGAACGAACACCGGGGAGCTGTTTTTT.

The J gene is TRBJ1-1, the V gene TRBV2, with TRBD1 matching 7 bases. CDR3 length: 15 residues. After removal of 6 bases from V and 0 bases from J, the junction contained 7 bases not matched to a gene. The germline V gene encodes CDR1 SNHLY and CDR2 FYNNEI. The CDR3 loop is CASRGWTGLNTEAFF. CDR3 DNA: TGTGCCAGCAGGGGTTGGACAGGACTGAACACTGAAGCTTTCTTT.

This clone is a singleton in its sample. The J gene is TRBJ1-2, the V gene TRBV5-6; D perhaps matches TRBD1 (5 bases). The CDR3 runs to 15 residues. Germline V lookup: CDR1 SGHDT, CDR2 YYEEEE. The V and J ends lost 4 bases and 2 bases respectively, with 15 bases between them. CDR3 DNA: TGTGCCAGCAGCGGCGACAGTTCTCGCAACTATGGCTACACCTTC. As protein: CASSGDSSRNYGYTF.

The chain links TRBV13 to TRBJ2-7; D is unresolved. CDR1 and CDR2 from the germline V gene are PRHDT and FYEKMQ (reference sequence). The CDR3 extends over 14 amino acids. V was trimmed by 4 bases and J by 0 bases, leaving 10 bases between them. The chain's CDR3 is CASSSSRSSYEQYF. Here the CDR3 DNA reads TGTGCCAGCAGCTCCTCTAGAAGCTCCTACGAGCAGTACTTC.